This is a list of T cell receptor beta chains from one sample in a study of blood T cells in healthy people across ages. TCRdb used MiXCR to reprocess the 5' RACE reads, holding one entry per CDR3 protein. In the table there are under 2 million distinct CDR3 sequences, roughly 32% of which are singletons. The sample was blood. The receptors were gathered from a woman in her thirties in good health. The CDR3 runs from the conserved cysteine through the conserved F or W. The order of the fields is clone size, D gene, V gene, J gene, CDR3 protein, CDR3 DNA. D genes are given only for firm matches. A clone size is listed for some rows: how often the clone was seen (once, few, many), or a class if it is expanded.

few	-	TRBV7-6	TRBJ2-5	CASSLAISSGLGGETQYF	TGTGCCAGCAGCTTAGCCATCTCCAGCGGCCTAGGGGGAGAGACCCAGTACTTC
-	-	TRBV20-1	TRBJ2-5	CSGGQETQYF	TGCAGTGGGGGGCAAGAGACCCAGTACTTC
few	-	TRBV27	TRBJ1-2	CATLPSDGFYGYTF	TGTGCCACCCTACCGTCGGACGGATTCTATGGCTACACCTTC
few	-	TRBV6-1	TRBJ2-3	CASSERVLTDTQYF	TGTGCCAGCAGTGAACGGGTTCTCACAGATACGCAGTATTTT
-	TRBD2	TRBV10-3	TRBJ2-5	CAVSSGGGIQETQYF	TGTGCCGTTTCTAGCGGGGGGGGTATCCAAGAGACCCAGTACTTC
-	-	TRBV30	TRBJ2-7	CAWTRQGFYEQYF	TGTGCCTGGACCCGGCAGGGTTTCTACGAGCAGTACTTC
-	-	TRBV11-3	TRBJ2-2	CASSWGWGHGELFF	TGTGCCAGCAGCTGGGGATGGGGCCACGGGGAGCTGTTTTTT
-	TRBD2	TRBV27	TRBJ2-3	CASSPNPSGRGTQYF	TGTGCCAGCAGTCCGAACCCTAGCGGGAGGGGTACGCAGTATTTT
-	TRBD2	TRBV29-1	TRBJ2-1	CSAPYGTSGPYNAQFF	TGCAGCGCCCCGTACGGGACTAGCGGTCCCTACAATGCGCAGTTCTTC
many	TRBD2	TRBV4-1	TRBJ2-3	CASSRGEGILATDTQYF	TGCGCCAGCAGCCGAGGGGAGGGGATCTTGGCCACAGATACGCAGTATTTT
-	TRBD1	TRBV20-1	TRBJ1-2	CSARGQGPAGGYTF	TGCAGTGCTAGAGGACAGGGCCCGGCGGGTGGCTACACCTTC
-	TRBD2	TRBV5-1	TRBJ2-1	CASSLVVAGGPKNEQFF	TGCGCCAGCAGCTTGGTGGTAGCGGGGGGGCCAAAAAATGAGCAGTTCTTC
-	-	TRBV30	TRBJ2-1	CAWSGRLVQFF	TGTGCCTGGAGTGGACGATTGGTGCAGTTCTTC
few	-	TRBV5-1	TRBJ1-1	CASKVESWNTEAFF	TGCGCCAGCAAAGTTGAGAGTTGGAACACTGAAGCTTTCTTT
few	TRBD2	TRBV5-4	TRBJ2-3	CASSWDGGANTQYF	TGTGCCAGCAGCTGGGACGGGGGGGCGAATACGCAGTATTTT
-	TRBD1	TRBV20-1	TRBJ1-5	CSARQGNSNQPQHF	TGCAGTGCGAGACAGGGGAATAGCAATCAGCCCCAGCATTTT
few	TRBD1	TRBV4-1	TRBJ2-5	CASRLGAGQGREQYF	TGCGCCAGCAGGCTTGGGGCGGGACAGGGAAGGGAGCAGTACTTC
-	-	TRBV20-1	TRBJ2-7	CSAQSVQGASYEQYF	TGCAGTGCCCAGAGCGTGCAGGGTGCGTCCTACGAGCAGTACTTC
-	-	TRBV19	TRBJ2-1	CASSIGVGGSGPDNEQFF	TGTGCCAGTAGTATTGGGGTAGGAGGCAGCGGCCCAGACAATGAGCAGTTCTTC
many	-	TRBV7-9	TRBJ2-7	CASSFQRSSYEQYF	TGTGCCAGCTCATTTCAGCGGAGCTCCTACGAGCAGTACTTC
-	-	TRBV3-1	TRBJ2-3	CASSQTGYTDTQYF	TGTGCCAGCAGCCAGACCGGGTACACAGATACGCAGTATTTT
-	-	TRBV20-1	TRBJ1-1	CSADDILNTEAFF	TGCAGTGCTGATGACATTTTAAACACTGAAGCTTTCTTT
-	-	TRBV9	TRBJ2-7	CASSSPTVGGFYEQYF	TGTGCCAGCAGCTCACCTACGGTGGGGGGATTCTACGAGCAGTACTTC
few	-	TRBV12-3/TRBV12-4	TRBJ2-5	CASRFGGQETQYF	TGTGCCAGCAGATTCGGGGGCCAAGAGACCCAGTACTTC
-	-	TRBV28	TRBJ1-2	CASGPIRGYTF	TGTGCCAGCGGGCCGATACGAGGCTACACCTTC
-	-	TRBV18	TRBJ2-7	CASSYLANPSYEQYF	TGTGCCAGCTCGTATTTAGCAAACCCCTCCTACGAGCAGTACTTC
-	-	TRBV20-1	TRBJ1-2	CSASGWDYGYTF	TGCAGTGCTAGCGGGTGGGACTATGGCTACACCTTC
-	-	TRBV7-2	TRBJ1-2	CASTRRASNYGHTF	TGTGCCAGCACCCGGAGGGCCTCTAACTATGGCCACACCTTC
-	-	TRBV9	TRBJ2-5	CASSPHLVGNEQYF	TGTGCCAGCAGCCCCCACCTTGTAGGAAATGAGCAGTACTTC
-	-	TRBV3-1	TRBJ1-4	CASSLGIGTFEGKLFF	TGTGCCAGCAGCTTGGGGATCGGTACATTCGAGGGAAAACTGTTTTTT
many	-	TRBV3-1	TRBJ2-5	CASSQYQETQYF	TGTGCCAGCAGCCAGTACCAAGAGACCCAGTACTTC
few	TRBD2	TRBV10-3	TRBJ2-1	CAIRDTPGTSGRIIGRNEQFF	TGTGCCATCAGGGATACCCCCGGGACTAGCGGGAGGATCATAGGTCGCAATGAGCAGTTCTTC
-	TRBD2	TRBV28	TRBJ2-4	CASSWGLAGIAKNIQYF	TGTGCCAGCAGTTGGGGACTAGCGGGGATAGCCAAAAACATTCAGTACTTC
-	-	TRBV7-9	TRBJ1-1	CASSLVKSRGSTEAFF	TGTGCCAGCAGCTTAGTAAAATCGCGAGGGAGCACTGAAGCTTTCTTT
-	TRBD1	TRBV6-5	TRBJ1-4	CASSYLGQDDEKLFF	TGTGCCAGCAGTTACCTGGGACAGGATGACGAAAAACTGTTTTTT
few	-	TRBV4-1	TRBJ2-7	CASSHTTGYEQYF	TGCGCCAGCAGCCACACTACAGGTTACGAGCAGTACTTC
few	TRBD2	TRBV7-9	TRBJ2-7	CASTPGLAESPYEQYF	TGTGCCAGCACCCCCGGACTAGCGGAATCTCCCTACGAGCAGTACTTC
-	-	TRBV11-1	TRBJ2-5	CASSLGLGGPPSETQYF	TGTGCCAGCAGCTTAGGTCTCGGCGGGCCACCATCTGAGACCCAGTACTTC
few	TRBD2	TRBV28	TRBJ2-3	CASSLLAGGASTDTQYF	TGTGCCAGCAGTCTACTAGCGGGAGGGGCCAGCACAGATACGCAGTATTTT
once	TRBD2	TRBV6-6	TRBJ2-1	CASSSTGAGGIYNEQFF	TGTGCCAGCAGCTCAACTGGAGCGGGAGGAATCTACAATGAGCAGTTCTTC
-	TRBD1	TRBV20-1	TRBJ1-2	CSARSTGVYGYTF	TGCAGTGCTAGATCGACAGGGGTTTATGGCTACACCTTC
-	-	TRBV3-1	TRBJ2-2	CASSRSSGTGELFF	TGTGCCAGCAGCCGCTCCTCAGGCACCGGGGAGCTGTTTTTT
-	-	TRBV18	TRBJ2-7	CASSPERDQIYEQYF	TGTGCCAGCTCACCAGAACGGGACCAGATCTACGAGCAGTACTTC
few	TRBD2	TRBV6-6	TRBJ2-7	CASTREGGLIEQYF	TGTGCCAGCACCAGAGAGGGAGGGTTAATCGAGCAGTACTTC
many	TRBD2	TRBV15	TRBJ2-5	CATSRDLLAETQYF	TGTGCCACCAGCAGAGATCTACTAGCGGAGACCCAGTACTTC
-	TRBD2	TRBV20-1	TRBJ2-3	CSARGPSASGDPRSTDTQYF	TGCAGTGCTAGAGGACCGTCGGCTAGCGGGGACCCAAGAAGCACAGATACGCAGTATTTT
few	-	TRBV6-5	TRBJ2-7	CASSSRQTTLSYEQYF	TGTGCCAGCAGTTCCAGGCAGACTACTCTCTCCTACGAGCAGTACTTC
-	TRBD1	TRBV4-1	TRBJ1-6	CASSQEQGAANSPLHF	TGCGCCAGCAGCCAAGAACAGGGGGCGGCGAATTCACCCCTCCACTTT
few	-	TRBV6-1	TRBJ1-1	CASSSGGGSTEAFF	TGTGCCAGCAGTTCCGGAGGGGGGAGCACTGAAGCTTTCTTT
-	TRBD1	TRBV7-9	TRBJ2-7	CASSLGGQGRNEQYF	TGTGCCAGCAGCTTAGGTGGACAGGGGAGGAACGAGCAGTACTTC
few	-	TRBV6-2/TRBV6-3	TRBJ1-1	CASYSRIQSKAFF	TGTGCCAGTTACTCGAGGATCCAGTCTAAAGCTTTCTTT
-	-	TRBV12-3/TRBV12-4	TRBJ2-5	CASSLARVGTQYF	TGTGCCAGCAGTTTAGCTCGGGTTGGGACCCAGTACTTC
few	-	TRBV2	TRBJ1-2	CASSEMGEGNYGYTF	TGTGCCAGCAGTGAAATGGGGGAGGGAAACTATGGCTACACCTTC
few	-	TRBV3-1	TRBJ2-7	CASSQDPWDFNYEQYF	TGTGCCAGCAGCCAAGACCCCTGGGACTTCAACTACGAGCAGTACTTC
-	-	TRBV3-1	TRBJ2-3	CASSQKGLTTDTQYF	TGTGCCAGCAGCCAGAAGGGACTTACCACAGATACGCAGTATTTT